The 27 T cell receptor beta chains below all came from one sample that was sequenced in a study of chemoradiotherapy in HPV16-positive cancers. The assay was immunoSEQ multiplex PCR, and TCRdb's table has in-frame clones only and misses some. Among roughly 8,400 clones, roughly 70% were seen once, and the ten largest hold roughly 9.2%. This specimen was collected from a patient who underwent chemoradiotherapy. The receptors here all came from a human donor with HPV-associated anogenital cancer.

The chain links TRBV6-5 to TRBJ1-3; D uncertain. From germline, CDR1 is MNHEY and CDR2 SVGAGI. The CDR3 has 16 amino acids. V lost 0 bases and J lost 0, with 9 bases in between. This CDR3 is CASSYSMIPSGNTIYF. Here the CDR3 DNA reads TGTGCCAGCAGTTACTCGATGATCCCCTCTGGAAACACCATATATTTT.

V usage is TRBV5-4 and J usage is TRBJ2-7; tentatively, D is TRBD1 or TRBD2 (6 bases each). The CDR3 runs to 16 residues. V was pared by 5 bases and J by 5 bases, with 23 bases between. From germline, CDR1 is SGHNT and CDR2 YYREEE (reference sequence). This CDR3 reads CASRSTGGQVGNEQYF. In DNA, the CDR3 is TGTGCCAGCAGGTCGACTGGGGGGCAAGTTGGAAACGAGCAGTACTTC.

This chain uses TRBV6-5 with TRBJ2-7; the D is unclear. V lost 2 bases to trimming and J lost 3 bases, with 14 bases between them. Germline CDR1 MNHEY, CDR2 SVGAGI. This CDR3 is 15 amino acids long. The CDR3 here is CASSYRQDGGYEQYF. In DNA form, the CDR3 reads TGTGCCAGCAGTTACCGTCAGGATGGCGGCTACGAGCAGTACTTC.

This clone was observed a single time. The chain carries TRBV28 and TRBJ1-1; no definite D call. Trimming took off 4 bases at V and 2 bases at J, with 5 bases between the two ends. The length of the CDR3 is 12 residues. The V gene's germline CDR1 is MDHEN and CDR2 SYDVKM. In DNA, the CDR3 is TGTGCCAGCAGTTCCCCAAACACTGAAGCTTTCTTT. Amino acids: CASSSPNTEAFF.

V usage is TRBV11-2 and J usage is TRBJ2-2; the match to TRBD1 covers 8 bases. The CDR3 spans 16 residues. The V gene's germline CDR1 is SGHAT and CDR2 FQNNGV. Unmatched junction bases numbered 10, after V lost 5 bases and J lost 5 bases. CDR3 sequence: CASSPNDRGRTGELFF. The CDR3 nucleotides read TGTGCCAGCAGCCCTAACGACAGGGGAAGGACCGGGGAGCTGTTTTTT.

This chain uses TRBV19 with TRBJ1-2; 9 bases are a match to TRBD1. The CDR3 loop spans 9 amino acids. Germline CDR1 LNHDA, CDR2 SQIVND (reference sequence). The chain's CDR3 is CGDRARYTF. Written as DNA, the CDR3 is TGTGGGGACAGGGCTCGCTACACCTTC. Drawing the rest from reference TRBV19 and TRBJ1-2, the complete variable domain is DGGITQSPKYLFRKEGQNVTLSCEQNLNHDAMYWYRQDPGQGLRLIYYSQIVNDFQKGDIAEGYSVSREKKESFPLTVTSAQKNPTAFYLCGDRARYTFGSGTRLTVV.

V gene TRBV5-1 combines with J gene TRBJ2-7; D uncertain. From germline, CDR1 is SGHRS and CDR2 YFSETQ. The CDR3 totals 14 residues. V was clipped by 4 bases and J by 2 bases, with 13 bases between them. In nucleotides, the CDR3 is TGCGCCAGCAGCGTTCCGGACGGAACCTACGAGCAGTACTTC. Its protein product is CASSVPDGTYEQYF.

The V call is TRBV7-9, the J call TRBJ1-5; the match to TRBD1 covers 7 bases. J lost 4 bases, V lost 8 bases, and 2 bases had no gene match. The CDR3 runs to 12 residues. Germline V gene sequence: CDR1 SEHNR, CDR2 FQNEAQ (reference sequence). CDR3 coding DNA: TGTGCCAGCCAGGGGGAAAATCAGCCCCAGCATTTT. Amino acids: CASQGENQPQHF.

The gene calls are TRBV7-2 and TRBJ2-5; D is undetermined. This CDR3 comprises 16 residues. V was pared by 1 base and J by 5 bases, with 17 bases between. CDR1 and CDR2 (germline): SGHTA, FQGNSA. CDR3 DNA: TGTGCCAGCAGCTTAGGTGGTAGCCTTGGGTCCGAGACCCAGTACTTC. Its translation: CASSLGGSLGSETQYF.

This clone occurred a few times. The V gene is TRBV7-8, the J gene TRBJ2-7, with D perhaps TRBD2 (6 bases). CDR1 and CDR2 (germline): SGHVS, FQNEAQ. The CDR3 loop spans 13 amino acids. V dropped 5 bases and J dropped 0 bases, with 8 bases sitting between them. The CDR3 nucleotides read TGTGCCAGCAGCGCGCGGGGCTCCTACGAGCAGTACTTC. Encoded protein: CASSARGSYEQYF.

This chain joins TRBV19 and TRBJ2-2; 9 positions match TRBD2. After removal of 5 bases from V and 7 bases from J, the junction contained 8 bases not matched to a gene. CDR1 is LNHDA, CDR2 SQIVND, per germline (reference sequence). The CDR3 is 15 residues long. In nucleotides, the CDR3 is TGTGCCAGTAGTTTAGCGGGGGCCCGCGGCGGGGAGCTGTTTTTT. Translating it yields CASSLAGARGGELFF.

This clone has a handful of counts. CDR3 in amino acids: CASSSREGEQFF. In DNA, the CDR3 is TGTGCCAGCAGCTCCCGGGAGGGTGAGCAGTTCTTC. This rearrangement joins TRBV9 to TRBJ2-1, with TRBD2 matching 8 bases. The V gene end was trimmed by 4 bases and the J gene end by 9 bases; junction bases not matched to a gene: 3. CDR1 SGDLS and CDR2 YYNGEE come from the germline V gene. The CDR3 loop spans 12 amino acids. Based on the CDR3 plus reference TRBV9 and TRBJ2-1, the full variable domain is DSGVTQTPKHLITATGQRVTLRCSPRSGDLSVYWYQQSLDQGLQFLIQYYNGEERAKGNILERFSAQQFPDLHSELNLSSLELGDSALYFCASSSREGEQFFGPGTRLTVL.

The chain joins TRBV10-3 to TRBJ1-1, with D perhaps TRBD1 (6 bases). Per germline, CDR1 ENHRY and CDR2 SYGVKD. Trimming removed 2 bases from V and 5 bases from J, with 12 bases in between. CDR3 size: 14 residues. Here the CDR3 reads CAISERGGNTEAFF. The CDR3 DNA sequence: TGTGCCATCAGTGAGAGAGGGGGTAATACTGAAGCTTTCTTT.

V and J are TRBV28 and TRBJ1-4; the match to TRBD1 covers 7 bases. V was pared by 6 bases and J by 8 bases, with 9 bases of the junction left unmatched. CDR3 length equals 14 residues. Germline CDR1 is MDHEN and CDR2 is SYDVKM. In nucleotides, the CDR3 is TGTGCCAGCAGCCAGACAGGGCCTGGCGAAAAACTGTTTTTT. Translated: CASSQTGPGEKLFF.

Written as DNA, the CDR3 is TGTGCCAGCAGGATACAGGGAAGGGTGAATGAAAAACTGTTTTTT. As protein: CASRIQGRVNEKLFF. The chain combines TRBV6-4 with TRBJ1-4; possibly TRBD1 for D (6 bases). This CDR3 region has 15 residues. Looked up from germline, CDR1 is MRHNA and CDR2 is SNTAGT. Trimming took off 6 bases at V and 5 bases at J, with 16 bases between the two ends.

The chain employs TRBV2 and TRBJ2-5; the D is unclear. V was trimmed by 1 base and J by 5 bases, leaving 2 bases between them. The CDR3 extends over 11 amino acids. Germline V gives CDR1 SNHLY, CDR2 FYNNEI. The CDR3 DNA follows: TGTGCCAGCAGTGAAGGGGAGACCCAGTACTTC. Translated: CASSEGETQYF. The variable domain in full, with the rest retrieved from reference TRBV2 and TRBJ2-5, is EPEVTQTPSHQVTQMGQEVILRCVPISNHLYFYWYRQILGQKVEFLVSFYNNEISEKSEIFDDQFSVERPDGSNFTLKIRSTKLEDSAMYFCASSEGETQYFGPGTRLLVL.

The chain recombines TRBV6-6 with TRBJ2-7; 8 bases map to TRBD1. The V gene end was trimmed by 2 bases and the J gene end by 3 bases; junction bases not matched to a gene: 6. From germline, CDR1 is MNHNY and CDR2 SVGAGI (reference sequence). This CDR3 contains 15 residues. The CDR3, as DNA: TGTGCCAGCAGTTACGTCGCGACAGGGGACTACGAGCAGTACTTC. Translation gives CASSYVATGDYEQYF.

The chain recombines TRBV5-8 with TRBJ1-2; D possibly corresponds to TRBD1 (5 bases). The V end was cut by 3 bases, the J end by 2 bases, with 17 bases between. Looked up from germline, CDR1 is SGHTS and CDR2 is YDEGEE. The CDR3 has 16 amino acids. The CDR3 region is CASSSQGLVGNYGYTF. CDR3 nucleotides: TGTGCCAGCAGCTCTCAGGGTTTGGTGGGAAACTATGGCTACACCTTC.

V gene TRBV2 combines with J gene TRBJ2-3; 9 nucleotides line up with TRBD2. This CDR3 has 14 amino acids. Germline CDR1 SNHLY, CDR2 FYNNEI. Unmatched junction bases numbered 3, after V lost 4 bases and J lost 4 bases. The CDR3 coding sequence is TGTGCCAGCAGTGGCGGGGGGGTGGCAGATACGCAGTATTTT. Translating gives CASSGGGVADTQYF.

This clone was seen only a few times. This chain joins TRBV6-1 and TRBJ1-2; the D is unclear. The germline V and J ends were trimmed by 6 bases and 8 bases, with 7 bases remaining between them. The CDR3 contains 10 residues. Germline V CDR1 and CDR2: MNHNS, SASEGT. In nucleotides, the CDR3 is TGTGCCAGCAGGTCGACCGGCTACACCTTC. Translated, it gives CASRSTGYTF.

The V and J genes are TRBV25-1 and TRBJ1-2; D is unclear. This CDR3 is 12 amino acids long. Trimming pared 6 bases from V and 2 bases from J, leaving 7 bases between. The germline gives CDR1 MGHDK, CDR2 SYGVNS. CDR3 residues: CASRPPNYGYTF. The CDR3, as DNA: TGTGCCAGCAGACCCCCCAACTATGGCTACACCTTC.

The rearrangement links TRBV28 to TRBJ1-2, with D possibly being TRBD1 (5 bases). Germline V gene sequence: CDR1 MDHEN, CDR2 SYDVKM. V was shortened by 3 bases and J by 4 bases, with 12 bases between the two germline ends. CDR3 length: 14 residues. CDR3 nucleotide sequence: TGTGCCAGCAGTTTTGGAGACGGGGGCTATGGCTACACCTTC. Residues: CASSFGDGGYGYTF.

This clone came up a few times. The rearrangement joins TRBV6-5 to TRBJ2-5; D not resolved. The CDR3 runs to 13 residues. Germline V gene data show CDR1 as MNHEY and CDR2 as SVGAGI. Trimming shortened V by 5 bases and J by 7 bases, and 14 bases separated the two germline ends. The CDR3 coding sequence is TGTGCCAGCAGTCAGACCCGGTTGGGGACCCAGTACTTC. The encoded protein is CASSQTRLGTQYF.

This clone was counted between two and nine times. This rearrangement joins TRBV30 to TRBJ1-6; D is unresolved. Deletions cut 3 bases from V and 9 bases from J, with 12 bases between. The CDR3 covers 13 residues. Germline-derived CDR1 and CDR2 are GTSNPN and SVGIG (reference sequence). CDR3 bases: TGTGCCTGGAGACCCATTAGCTCTTCACCCCTCCACTTT. Residues: CAWRPISSSPLHF.

This clone has more than one count but fewer than ten. This chain joins TRBV2 and TRBJ2-3, with 9 nucleotides matching TRBD2. CDR1 and CDR2 (germline): SNHLY, FYNNEI. The trim removed 10 bases at V and 4 bases at J, leaving 12 bases unmatched. The CDR3 is 15 amino acids. CDR3 in amino acids: CATRRGTSNSDTQYF. In DNA form, the CDR3 reads TGTGCCACCCGTAGAGGGACTAGCAATTCAGATACGCAGTATTTT.

This chain uses TRBV28 with TRBJ1-3; unclear D gene. The germline V gene encodes CDR1 MDHEN and CDR2 SYDVKM. The length of the CDR3 is 16 residues. Trimming took off 4 bases at V and 2 bases at J, with 15 bases between the two ends. CDR3: CASSSMGWIPGNTIYF. DNA for the CDR3: TGTGCCAGCAGTTCTATGGGGTGGATACCTGGAAACACCATATATTTT.

This chain uses TRBV4-3 with TRBJ2-7, with D hard to call. V was cut by 0 bases and J by 7 bases, with 10 bases left in between. CDR3 length equals 13 residues. From germline, CDR1 is LGHNA and CDR2 YSLEER. DNA of the CDR3: TGCGCCAGCAGCCAAGATCCGGTGTCTGAGCAGTACTTC. Its protein product is CASSQDPVSEQYF.